Presented here are 22 T cell receptor beta chains from one specimen sequenced in a study of blood T cell repertoires in COVID-19. Only in-frame clones appear in the TCRdb table, and some are missing; sequencing was by immunoSEQ multiplex PCR. Of more than 40,000 clones in the sample, roughly 86% are singletons; the top ten hold approximately 3.1%. What was sequenced was PBMCs or T cells enriched from blood (not recorded which). The source of these receptors is a woman aged 45-65 years who had recovered from COVID-19.

This clone has just one count. The chain couples TRBV4-1 to TRBJ2-4; 9 nucleotides align to TRBD2. The germline V gene has CDR1 MGHRA and CDR2 YSYEKL. The CDR3 loop spans 18 amino acids. V trimming: 1 base; J trimming: 3 bases; junction bases outside the gene matches: 10. CDR3 sequence (DNA): TGCGCCAGCAGCCAAGTACTGGCGGGAGGGGCTTTCAAAAACATTCAGTACTTC. It specifies CASSQVLAGGAFKNIQYF.

This rearrangement joins TRBV7-2 to TRBJ2-5, with 9 bases identical to TRBD2. The CDR3 is 16 amino acids. Germline V gene lookup returns CDR1 SGHTA and CDR2 FQGNSA. Losses at the gene ends were 5 bases for V and 4 bases for J; bases not matched to a gene: 11. In nucleotides, the CDR3 is TGTGCCAGCAGCCAAGCGGGGGGTCCGGTTCGAGAGACCCAGTACTTC. It codes for CASSQAGGPVRETQYF. Variable domain in full (rest from reference TRBV7-2 and TRBJ2-5): GAGVSQSPSNKVTEKGKDVELRCDPISGHTALYWYRQSLGQGLEFLIYFQGNSAPDKSGLPSDRFSAERTGGSVSTLTIQRTQQEDSAVYLCASSQAGGPVRETQYFGPGTRLLVL.

This clone has only a few counts. The rearrangement links TRBV5-1 to TRBJ2-7, with D maybe TRBD2 (6 bases). Per the germline V gene, CDR1 is SGHRS and CDR2 is YFSETQ. Trimming pared 0 bases from V and 7 bases from J, leaving 8 bases between. This CDR3 has 12 amino acids. DNA of the CDR3: TGCGCCAGCAGCTTGGAAGCGGGTGAGCAGTACTTC. Its protein product is CASSLEAGEQYF. The full variable domain, completed using reference TRBV5-1 and TRBJ2-7, is KAGVTQTPRYLIKTRGQQVTLSCSPISGHRSVSWYQQTPGQGLQFLFEYFSETQRNKGNFPGRFSGRQFSNSRSEMNVSTLELGDSALYLCASSLEAGEQYFGPGTRLTVT.

Only a few counts were recorded for this clone. V gene TRBV4-3 combines with J gene TRBJ2-7; D is possibly TRBD1 (6 bases). Germline V gene lookup returns CDR1 LGHNA and CDR2 YSLEER. The CDR3 has 16 residues. Trimming pared 3 bases from V and 1 base from J, leaving 16 bases between. CDR3 coding DNA: TGCGCCAGCAGCCACTACCCCTATGGACAGTCCTACGAGCAGTACTTC. Its protein product is CASSHYPYGQSYEQYF.

This chain links TRBV9 with TRBJ1-1; perhaps TRBD1 as D (6 bases). Trimming took off 3 bases at V and 5 bases at J, with 11 bases between the two ends. The CDR3 has 13 residues. Germline lookup yields CDR1 SGDLS and CDR2 YYNGEE. CDR3 nucleotides: TGTGCCAGCAGCGAGGGGGGGAGAACTGAAGCTTTCTTT. Residues: CASSEGGRTEAFF.

The V gene is TRBV6-2 or TRBV6-3, the J gene TRBJ1-6, with D unresolved. Per the germline V gene, CDR1 is MNHEY and CDR2 is SVGEGT. V lost 6 bases and J 0 bases, leaving 21 bases between the germline ends. The CDR3 covers 19 residues. DNA for the CDR3: TGTGCCAGCAGCCCCGGGTTATGGCGCCGGAGCTCCTATAATTCACCCCTCCACTTT. Translated: CASSPGLWRRSSYNSPLHF.

This clone was seen just once. This rearrangement joins TRBV18 to TRBJ1-4, with D unclear. V dropped 5 bases and J dropped 0 bases, with 7 bases sitting between them. This CDR3 region has 14 residues. Germline V CDR1 and CDR2: KGHSH, LQKENI. In DNA, the CDR3 is TGTGCCAGCTCATTACGGGCAACTAATGAAAAACTGTTTTTT. It is translated as CASSLRATNEKLFF.

The chain employs TRBV27 and TRBJ2-7; 11 nucleotides match TRBD2. After removal of 1 base from V and 7 bases from J, the junction contained 9 bases not matched to a gene. The germline V gene encodes CDR1 MNHEY and CDR2 SMNVEV (reference sequence). The CDR3 has 16 amino acids. The DNA for the CDR3 is TGTGCCAGCAGTTTATGGGGTAGCGGGAGGGCTGGGGAGCAGTACTTC. Protein sequence: CASSLWGSGRAGEQYF.

This chain joins TRBV10-3 and TRBJ2-3; possibly TRBD2 for D (6 bases). The length of the CDR3 is 14 residues. The germline V gene has CDR1 ENHRY and CDR2 SYGVKD. Between the trimmed V and J ends, which lost 11 bases and 0 bases, there was a span of 15 bases. The DNA for the CDR3 is TGTGCCGCACAGGACGGGACTAGCACAGATACGCAGTATTTT. It encodes CAAQDGTSTDTQYF.

The rearrangement joins TRBV30 to TRBJ2-1, with D unclear. Trimming removed 1 base at V and 1 base at J, with 17 bases between. This CDR3 has 17 residues. The V gene's germline CDR1 is GTSNPN and CDR2 SVGIG (reference sequence). The CDR3 loop reads CAWSADRALLSYNEQFF. Written as DNA, the CDR3 is TGTGCCTGGAGTGCCGATCGAGCTTTGCTGTCCTACAATGAGCAGTTCTTC.

The chain employs TRBV7-2 and TRBJ2-3; no clear D gene. Germline V lookup: CDR1 SGHTA, CDR2 FQGNSA. V was clipped by 6 bases and J by 6 bases, with 19 bases between them. This CDR3 is built from 15 residues. DNA for the CDR3: TGTGCCAGCAGAATGGCCGGAGAGGCGTTGGATACGCAGTATTTT. This sequence encodes CASRMAGEALDTQYF.

The genes are TRBV15 and TRBJ1-5; 7 bases line up with TRBD1. CDR3 length: 16 residues. Germline CDR1 reads LNHNV; CDR2 reads YYDKDF (reference sequence). V was clipped by 5 bases and J by 2 bases; unmatched bases: 9. The CDR3 is CATSSRLGTGNQPQHF. CDR3 bases: TGTGCCACCAGCTCTCGACTTGGGACAGGCAATCAGCCCCAGCATTTT.

The chain couples TRBV5-6 to TRBJ1-2, with 8 positions matching TRBD1. The V gene's germline CDR1 is SGHDT and CDR2 YYEEEE. V dropped 6 bases and J dropped 6; count of bases not matched to a gene: 10. This CDR3 is built from 14 residues. CDR3 region: CASILSGTGHGYTF. The CDR3, as DNA: TGTGCCAGCATCTTATCGGGGACAGGTCATGGCTACACCTTC.

This clone showed up just a few times. The chain couples TRBV7-8 to TRBJ2-4; a possible D gene is TRBD2 (6 bases). Germline CDR1 reads SGHVS; CDR2 reads FQNEAQ. Trimming stripped 3 bases from V and 4 bases from J, with 7 bases between. The CDR3 consists of 13 residues. The CDR3 region has the DNA TGTGCCAGCAGCTTGGGGGGTAAAAACATTCAGTACTTC. As protein: CASSLGGKNIQYF.

V usage is TRBV6-1 and J usage is TRBJ2-2, with 9 bases aligning to TRBD1. Germline-derived CDR1 and CDR2 are MNHNS and SASEGT. J gave up 6 bases and V 6 bases, and 5 bases lay outside the gene matches. The CDR3 is made up of 14 amino acids. Here the CDR3 DNA reads TGTGCCAGCAGGGAACAGGGGGCGTCCGGGGAGCTGTTTTTT. Protein sequence: CASREQGASGELFF.

The gene calls are TRBV7-8 and TRBJ1-3; D is ambiguous. The CDR3 totals 16 residues. Per germline, CDR1 SGHVS and CDR2 FQNEAQ. V dropped 2 bases and J dropped 0 bases, with 11 bases sitting between them. The CDR3 spells CASSLFGGNSGNTIYF. In nucleotides, the CDR3 is TGTGCCAGCAGCTTATTTGGCGGAAACTCTGGAAACACCATATATTTT.

This chain connects TRBV19 to TRBJ2-7; D may be TRBD2 (5 bases). Per the germline V gene, CDR1 is LNHDA and CDR2 is SQIVND (reference sequence). CDR3 size: 17 residues. The germline V and J ends were trimmed by 4 bases and 1 base, with 20 bases remaining between them. As DNA, the CDR3 is TGTGCCAGTAGTACGCAAACCCACGGACTGCCGTCCTACGAGCAGTACTTC. Translation: CASSTQTHGLPSYEQYF.

This rearrangement joins TRBV6-4 to TRBJ2-2; possible D gene TRBD1, 6 bases. The CDR3 contains 14 residues. V lost 6 bases to trimming and J lost 5 bases, with 13 bases between them. CDR1 is MRHNA and CDR2 is SNTAGT in the germline V gene. As DNA, the CDR3 is TGTGCCAGCAGCGCCTTACAGGGTACCGGGGAGCTGTTTTTT. Protein: CASSALQGTGELFF.

The genes are TRBV28 and TRBJ1-5; D is undetermined. Trimming removed 3 bases from V and 0 bases from J, with 12 bases in between. The CDR3 consists of 16 residues. Germline CDR1 and CDR2: MDHEN and SYDVKM. The CDR3 protein is CASSLILGLSNQPQHF. Written as DNA, the CDR3 is TGTGCCAGCAGTTTGATTTTAGGACTTAGCAATCAGCCCCAGCATTTT.

The V and J genes are TRBV28 and TRBJ2-7; 8 positions match TRBD2. This CDR3 contains 15 residues. V lost 6 bases to trimming and J lost 3 bases; unmatched junction nucleotides: 10. The germline V gene has CDR1 MDHEN and CDR2 SYDVKM. The CDR3 DNA is TGTGCCAGCAGCTACGGGGGGGGATTCAGCTACGAGCAGTACTTC. This sequence encodes CASSYGGGFSYEQYF.

The V and J genes are TRBV27 and TRBJ2-7, with D maybe TRBD1 (6 bases). The V gene's germline CDR1 is MNHEY and CDR2 SMNVEV (reference sequence). Trimming pared 3 bases from V and 3 bases from J, leaving 15 bases between. The CDR3 totals 15 residues. CDR3 residues: CASSFSTGMGYEQYF. The CDR3 nucleotides read TGTGCCAGCAGTTTTTCAACAGGGATGGGCTACGAGCAGTACTTC.

This sequence joins TRBV29-1 and TRBJ2-5, with a weak D call TRBD2 (6 bases). V was trimmed by 1 base and J by 5 bases, leaving 8 bases between them. In germline, CDR1 is SQVTM, CDR2 ANQGSEA. The CDR3 sequence is 12 residues long. In DNA, the CDR3 is TGCAGCGTTGAAGGGGCGGGGGAGACCCAGTACTTC. Protein: CSVEGAGETQYF.